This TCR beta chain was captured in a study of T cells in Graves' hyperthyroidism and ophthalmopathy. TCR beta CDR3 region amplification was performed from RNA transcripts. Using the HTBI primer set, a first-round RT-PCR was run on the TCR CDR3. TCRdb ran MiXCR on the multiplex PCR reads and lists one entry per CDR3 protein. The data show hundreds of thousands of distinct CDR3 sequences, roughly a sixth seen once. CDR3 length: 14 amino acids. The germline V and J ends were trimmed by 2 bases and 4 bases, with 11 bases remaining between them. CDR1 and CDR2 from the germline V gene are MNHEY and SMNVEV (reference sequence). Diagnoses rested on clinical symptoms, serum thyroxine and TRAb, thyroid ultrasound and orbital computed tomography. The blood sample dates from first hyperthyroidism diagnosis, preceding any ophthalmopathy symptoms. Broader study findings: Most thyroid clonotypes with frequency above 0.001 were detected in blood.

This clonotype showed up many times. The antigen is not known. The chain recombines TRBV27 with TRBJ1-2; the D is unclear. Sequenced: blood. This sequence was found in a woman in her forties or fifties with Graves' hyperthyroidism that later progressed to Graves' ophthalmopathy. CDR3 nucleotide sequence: TGTGCCAGCAGTTTAAGTTCCGGGTTCTATGGCTACACCTTC. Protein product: CASSLSSGFYGYTF.